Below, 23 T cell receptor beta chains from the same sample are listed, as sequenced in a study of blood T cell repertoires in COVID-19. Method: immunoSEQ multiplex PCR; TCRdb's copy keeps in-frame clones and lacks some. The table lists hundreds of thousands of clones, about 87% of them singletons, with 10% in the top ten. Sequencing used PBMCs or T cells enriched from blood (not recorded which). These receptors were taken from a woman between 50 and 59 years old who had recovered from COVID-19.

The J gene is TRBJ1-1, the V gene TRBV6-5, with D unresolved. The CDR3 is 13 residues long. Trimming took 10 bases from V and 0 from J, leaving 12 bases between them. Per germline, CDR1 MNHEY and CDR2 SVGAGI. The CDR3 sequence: CATRRGMNTEAFF. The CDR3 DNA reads TGTGCCACCCGACGGGGAATGAACACTGAAGCTTTCTTT.

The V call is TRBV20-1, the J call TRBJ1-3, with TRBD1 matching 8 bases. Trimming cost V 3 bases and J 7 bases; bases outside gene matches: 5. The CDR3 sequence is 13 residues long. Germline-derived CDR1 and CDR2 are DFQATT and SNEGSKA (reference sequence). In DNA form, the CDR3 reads TGCAGTGCTAGTGAGGACAGGGACAACACCATATATTTT. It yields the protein CSASEDRDNTIYF.

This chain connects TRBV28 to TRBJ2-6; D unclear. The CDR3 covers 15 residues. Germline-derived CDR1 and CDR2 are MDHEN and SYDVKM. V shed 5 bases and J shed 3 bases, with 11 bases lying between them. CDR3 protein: CASSARLGGANVLTF. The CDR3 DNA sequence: TGTGCCAGCAGTGCCCGACTGGGTGGGGCCAACGTCCTGACTTTC.

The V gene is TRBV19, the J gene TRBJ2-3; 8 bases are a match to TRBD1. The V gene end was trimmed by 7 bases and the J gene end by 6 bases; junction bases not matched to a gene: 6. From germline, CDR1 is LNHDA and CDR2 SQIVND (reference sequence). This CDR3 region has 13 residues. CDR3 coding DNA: TGTGCCAGTAACCAGGGGGCTTCTGATACGCAGTATTTT. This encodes CASNQGASDTQYF. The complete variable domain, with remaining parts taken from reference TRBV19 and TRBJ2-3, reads DGGITQSPKYLFRKEGQNVTLSCEQNLNHDAMYWYRQDPGQGLRLIYYSQIVNDFQKGDIAEGYSVSREKKESFPLTVTSAQKNPTAFYLCASNQGASDTQYFGPGTRLTVL.

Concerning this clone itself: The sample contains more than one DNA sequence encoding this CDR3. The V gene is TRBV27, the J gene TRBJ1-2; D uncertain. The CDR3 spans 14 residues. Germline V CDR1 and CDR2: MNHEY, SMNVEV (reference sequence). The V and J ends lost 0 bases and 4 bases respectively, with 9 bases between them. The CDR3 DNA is TGTGCCAGCAGTTTATCTGGCACAGTCTATGGCTACACCTTC. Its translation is CASSLSGTVYGYTF.

CDR3 in amino acids: CASSQDRGYNEQFF. CDR3 in DNA: TGTGCCAGCAGCCAGGACAGGGGCTACAATGAGCAGTTCTTC. The chain recombines TRBV28 with TRBJ2-1, with 9 bases lining up with TRBD1. Trimming removed 6 bases from V and 3 bases from J; junction bases left unmatched: 3. The CDR3 contains 14 residues. Germline assignment: CDR1 MDHEN and CDR2 SYDVKM.

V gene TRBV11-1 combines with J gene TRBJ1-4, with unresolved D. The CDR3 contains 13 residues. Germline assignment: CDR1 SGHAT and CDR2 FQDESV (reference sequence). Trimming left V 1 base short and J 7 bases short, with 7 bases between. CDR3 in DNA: TGTGCCAGCAGCTTAGGGGCGCTTGAAAAACTGTTTTTT. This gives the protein CASSLGALEKLFF. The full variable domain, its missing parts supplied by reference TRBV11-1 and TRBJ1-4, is EAEVAQSPRYKITEKSQAVAFWCDPISGHATLYWYRQILGQGPELLVQFQDESVVDDSQLPKDRFSAERLKGVDSTLKIQPAELGDSAMYLCASSLGALEKLFFGSGTQLSVL.

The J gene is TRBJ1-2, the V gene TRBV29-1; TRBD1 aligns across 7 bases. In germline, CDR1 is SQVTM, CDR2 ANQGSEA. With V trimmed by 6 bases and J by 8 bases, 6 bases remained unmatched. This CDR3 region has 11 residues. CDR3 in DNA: TGCAGCGTGGACGGGACAGCGGGCTACACCTTC. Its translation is CSVDGTAGYTF.

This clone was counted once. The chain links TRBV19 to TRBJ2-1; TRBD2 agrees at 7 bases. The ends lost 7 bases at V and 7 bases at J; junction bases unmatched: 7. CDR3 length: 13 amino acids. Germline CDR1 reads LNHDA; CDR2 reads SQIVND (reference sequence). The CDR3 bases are TGTGCCAGTATGGGGGGGGTAGTGAATGAGCAGTTCTTC. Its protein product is CASMGGVVNEQFF.

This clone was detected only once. The CDR3 nucleotides are TGTGCCTGGAGGGAACAGGGTAACACTGAAGCTTTCTTT. It specifies CAWREQGNTEAFF. The chain carries TRBV30 and TRBJ1-1; a weak D match, TRBD1 (6 bases). The germline V gene has CDR1 GTSNPN and CDR2 SVGIG (reference sequence). The CDR3 contains 13 residues. V lost 3 bases to trimming and J lost 2 bases, with 10 bases between them.

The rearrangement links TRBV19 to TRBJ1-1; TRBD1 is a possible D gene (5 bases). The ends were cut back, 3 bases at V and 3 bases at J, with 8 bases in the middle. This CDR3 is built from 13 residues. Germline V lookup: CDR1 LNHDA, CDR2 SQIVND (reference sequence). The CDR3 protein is CASSIGGDTEAFF. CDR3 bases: TGTGCCAGTAGTATCGGGGGGGACACTGAAGCTTTCTTT.

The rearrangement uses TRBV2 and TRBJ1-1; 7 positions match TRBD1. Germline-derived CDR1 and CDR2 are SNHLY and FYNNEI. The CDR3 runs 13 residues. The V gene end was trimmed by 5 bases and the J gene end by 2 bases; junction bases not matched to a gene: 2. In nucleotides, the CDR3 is TGTGCCAGCAGTCAGGGGGGTAACACTGAAGCTTTCTTT. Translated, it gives CASSQGGNTEAFF.

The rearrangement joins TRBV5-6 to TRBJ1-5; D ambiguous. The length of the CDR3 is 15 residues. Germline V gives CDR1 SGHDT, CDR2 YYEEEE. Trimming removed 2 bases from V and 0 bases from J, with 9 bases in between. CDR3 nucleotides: TGTGCCAGCAGCTTCCGCAGTTATAGCAATCAGCCCCAGCATTTT. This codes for CASSFRSYSNQPQHF.

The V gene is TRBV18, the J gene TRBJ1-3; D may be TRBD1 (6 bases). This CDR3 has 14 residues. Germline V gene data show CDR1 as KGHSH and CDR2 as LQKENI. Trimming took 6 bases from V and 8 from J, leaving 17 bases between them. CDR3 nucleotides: TGTGCCAGCTCGCCCACAGGGCCCGGGGACACCATATATTTT. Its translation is CASSPTGPGDTIYF.

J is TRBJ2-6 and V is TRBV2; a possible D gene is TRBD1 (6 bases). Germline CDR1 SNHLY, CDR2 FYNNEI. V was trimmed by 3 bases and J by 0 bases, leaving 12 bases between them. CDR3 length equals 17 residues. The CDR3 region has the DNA TGTGCCAGCAGTGACCGACAGGTTAGCTCTGGGGCCAACGTCCTGACTTTC. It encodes CASSDRQVSSGANVLTF.

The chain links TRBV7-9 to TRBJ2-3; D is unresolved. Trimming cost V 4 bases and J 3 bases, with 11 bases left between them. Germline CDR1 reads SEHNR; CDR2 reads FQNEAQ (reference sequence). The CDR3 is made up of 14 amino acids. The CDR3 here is CASSSHINTDTQYF. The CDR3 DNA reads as TGTGCCAGCAGCTCACATATTAATACAGATACGCAGTATTTT.

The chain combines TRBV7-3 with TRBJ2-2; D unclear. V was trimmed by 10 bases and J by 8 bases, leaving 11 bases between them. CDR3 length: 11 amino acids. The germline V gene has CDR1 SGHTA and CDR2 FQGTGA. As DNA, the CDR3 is TGTGCCATCCGGGTGGGTGGGGAGCTGTTTTTT. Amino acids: CAIRVGGELFF.

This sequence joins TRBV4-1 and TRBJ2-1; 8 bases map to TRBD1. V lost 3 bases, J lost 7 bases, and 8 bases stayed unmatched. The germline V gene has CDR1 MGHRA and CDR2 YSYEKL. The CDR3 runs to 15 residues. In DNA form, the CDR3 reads TGCGCCAGCAGCCAGGGACCAGACAGGGGAAATGAGCAGTTCTTC. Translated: CASSQGPDRGNEQFF.

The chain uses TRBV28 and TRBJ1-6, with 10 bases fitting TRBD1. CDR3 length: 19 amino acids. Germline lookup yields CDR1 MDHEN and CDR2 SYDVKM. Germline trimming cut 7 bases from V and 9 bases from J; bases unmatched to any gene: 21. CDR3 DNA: TGTGCCAGCACTGCCCCGGGACAGGGGACACCGGATGATACTTCACCCCTCCACTTT. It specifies CASTAPGQGTPDDTSPLHF.

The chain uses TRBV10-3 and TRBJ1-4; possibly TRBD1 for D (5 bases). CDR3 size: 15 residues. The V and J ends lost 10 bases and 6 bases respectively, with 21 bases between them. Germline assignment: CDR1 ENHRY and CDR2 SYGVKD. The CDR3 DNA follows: TGTGCCAGTCACCCTACGGGACTGGGGGATGAAAAACTGTTTTTT. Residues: CASHPTGLGDEKLFF.

CDR3 in amino acids: CASSAGSGSPLHF. CDR3 DNA sequence: TGTGCCAGCAGTGCGGGGTCGGGTTCACCCCTCCACTTT. The rearrangement uses TRBV9 and TRBJ1-6; unclear D gene. This CDR3 is built from 13 residues. V shed 5 bases and J shed 9 bases, with 12 bases lying between them. The germline V gene has CDR1 SGDLS and CDR2 YYNGEE. Full variable domain (rest looked up from reference TRBV9 and TRBJ1-6): DSGVTQTPKHLITATGQRVTLRCSPRSGDLSVYWYQQSLDQGLQFLIQYYNGEERAKGNILERFSAQQFPDLHSELNLSSLELGDSALYFCASSAGSGSPLHFGNGTRLTVT.

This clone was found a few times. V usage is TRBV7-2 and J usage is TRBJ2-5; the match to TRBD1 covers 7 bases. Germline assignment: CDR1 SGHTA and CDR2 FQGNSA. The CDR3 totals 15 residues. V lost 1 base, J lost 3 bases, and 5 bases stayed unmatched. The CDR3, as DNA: TGTGCCAGCAGCTTAGGAGGGGGCTCGGAAGAGACCCAGTACTTC. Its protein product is CASSLGGGSEETQYF.

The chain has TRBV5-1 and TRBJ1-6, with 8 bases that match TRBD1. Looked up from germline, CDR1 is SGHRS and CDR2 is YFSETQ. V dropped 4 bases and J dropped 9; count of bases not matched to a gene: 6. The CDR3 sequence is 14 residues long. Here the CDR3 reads CASSPGQDGSPLHF. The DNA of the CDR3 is TGCGCCAGCAGCCCGGGACAGGACGGTTCACCCCTCCACTTT.